The following is a T cell receptor (beta chain) sequence with its context. The data were taken from a study of shared T cell receptors in the human thymus. V lost 4 bases, J lost 6 bases, and 6 bases stayed unmatched. Germline CDR1 is SGHRS and CDR2 is YFSETQ. The CDR3 length is 14 residues. Profiling relied on immunoSEQ multiplex PCR, and the TCRdb table lists in-frame clones only, not all of them. Of approximately 760,000 clones listed, approximately 85% are singletons. These data also formed part of another study, on human thymus T cells. As that report states: Serving as donors were healthy Finnish infants, each of whom was having open corrective surgery for congenital heart defects. Thymic samples were excised during corrective heart operations. Repertoires sampled from thymus and blood appeared biased in V and J gene usage. Unrelated individuals reportedly shared highly overlapping thymic TCR repertoires.

The chain uses TRBV5-1 and TRBJ2-1; 8 nucleotides match TRBD1. Sequencing was performed on thymocytes. This TCR was recovered from a girl under three years old with a congenital heart defect. CDR3 DNA: TGCGCCAGCAGCGGGAGGACAGGGATCAATGAGCAGTTCTTC. It yields the protein CASSGRTGINEQFF.